A single sample is the source of the 13 T cell receptor beta chains below, sequenced in a study of blood T cells in healthy people across ages. Primed by a sample-barcoded 5' primer and a J-beta primer mix, a second PCR proceeded for about 7 to 11 cycles. TCRdb re-analysed the 5' RACE reads in MiXCR, keeping a single row per CDR3 protein. The data hold hundreds of thousands of distinct CDR3 sequences, with 58% observed a single time. Sequences were obtained from blood. Every receptor here comes from a man in his sixties in good health.

The rearrangement links TRBV4-1 to TRBJ1-4; possibly TRBD1 for D (5 bases). V lost 0 bases to trimming and J lost 5 bases, with 13 bases between them. CDR1 is MGHRA and CDR2 is YSYEKL in the germline V gene. CDR3 size: 16 residues. The CDR3 spells CASSQERTGTNEKLFF. The DNA of the CDR3 is TGCGCCAGCAGCCAAGAGCGCACCGGGACGAATGAAAAACTGTTTTTT.

In its sample, this clonotype was seen once. The chain's CDR3 is CASSEFGRETYGYTF. The CDR3 DNA is TGTGCCAGCAGTGAATTTGGCAGGGAGACCTATGGCTACACCTTC. V usage is TRBV25-1 and J usage is TRBJ1-2; a possible D gene is TRBD1 (5 bases). Per germline, CDR1 MGHDK and CDR2 SYGVNS. The CDR3 has 15 residues. The V and J ends lost 1 base and 4 bases respectively, with 13 bases between them.

The V call is TRBV21-1, the J call TRBJ2-7; TRBD2, the table's D call, lacks a check against the DNA. TRBV21-1 is flagged as a pseudogene. The CDR3 runs 17 residues. The CDR3 region has the DNA TGTGCCAGCAGCAAGGGTAAACTAGCGGGGCCTTCCTACGAGCAGTACTTC. Amino acids: CASSKGKLAGPSYEQYF.

The chain couples TRBV29-1 to TRBJ2-7; 8 nucleotides agree with TRBD2. There are 15 residues in the CDR3. Germline V gene lookup returns CDR1 SQVTM and CDR2 ANQGSEA. CDR3 nucleotides: TGCAACGTCTCAAGCCTTAAGCGGGGGACCTACGAGCAGTACTTC. Translated: CNVSSLKRGTYEQYF.

The V gene is TRBV10-3, the J gene TRBJ2-1, with TRBD2 identical over 14 bases. CDR1 and CDR2 (germline): ENHRY, SYGVKD. Trimming removed 2 bases from V and 2 bases from J; junction bases left unmatched: 2. The CDR3 is 17 amino acids. The DNA for the CDR3 is TGTGCCATCAGTGAGGGGACTAGCGGGGGACCCTACAATGAGCAGTTCTTC. It specifies CAISEGTSGGPYNEQFF.

This clonotype was seen more than once but under ten times. The rearrangement joins TRBV29-1 to TRBJ2-5, with 9 bases identical to TRBD1. CDR1 SQVTM and CDR2 ANQGSEA come from the germline V gene. The CDR3 consists of 13 residues. The trim removed 6 bases at V and 1 base at J, leaving 3 bases unmatched. The DNA of the CDR3 is TGCAGCGTCAAGGGACAGGGCCAAGAGACCCAGTACTTC. Protein sequence: CSVKGQGQETQYF.

The chain carries TRBV29-1 and TRBJ1-2; TRBD1 is a possible D gene (6 bases). Germline assignment: CDR1 SQVTM and CDR2 ANQGSEA. The CDR3 totals 13 residues. Between the trimmed V and J ends, which lost 4 bases and 2 bases, there was a span of 11 bases. This chain's CDR3 is CSVAMGANYGYTF. The CDR3 bases are TGCAGCGTTGCTATGGGGGCGAACTATGGCTACACCTTC.

The gene calls are TRBV6-1 and TRBJ2-4, with D unresolved. The germline CDR1 and CDR2 sequences are MNHNS and SASEGT. The CDR3 totals 13 residues. Trimming took off 8 bases at V and 6 bases at J, with 14 bases between the two ends. This CDR3 is CASQNPGGNIQYF. The CDR3 nucleotides read TGTGCCAGCCAGAACCCGGGTGGAAACATTCAGTACTTC.

V usage is TRBV18 and J usage is TRBJ1-4; D remains unclear. V lost 3 bases, J lost 5 bases, and 13 bases lay in between. Germline loops: CDR1 KGHSH, CDR2 LQKENI. The CDR3 length is 15 residues. CDR3 protein: CASSPVGGTNEKLFF. The CDR3 DNA is TGTGCCAGCTCACCGGTGGGCGGTACCAATGAAAAACTGTTTTTT. Looking up the rest from reference TRBV18 and TRBJ1-4 gives the full variable domain: NAGVMQNPRHLVRRRGQEARLRCSPMKGHSHVYWYRQLPEEGLKFMVYLQKENIIDESGMPKERFSAEFPKEGPSILRIQQVVRGDSAAYFCASSPVGGTNEKLFFGSGTQLSVL.

This clonotype has more than one count but fewer than ten. V and J are TRBV14 and TRBJ1-1, with D hard to call. Trimming cost V 2 bases and J 0 bases, with 4 bases left between them. The CDR3 length is 13 residues. Germline loops: CDR1 SGHDN, CDR2 FVKESK. The CDR3 DNA reads as TGTGCCAGCAGCCAAAGTTTGAACACTGAAGCTTTCTTT. It encodes CASSQSLNTEAFF.

The chain recombines TRBV7-2 with TRBJ2-1, with TRBD2 matching over 8 bases. CDR1 and CDR2 (germline): SGHTA, FQGNSA. Trimming took 1 base from V and 6 from J; bases not matched to a gene: 11. The CDR3 is made up of 17 amino acids. The CDR3 sequence is CASSLVGRRGGVNEQFF. Written as DNA, the CDR3 is TGTGCCAGCAGCTTAGTAGGACGCCGGGGGGGCGTCAATGAGCAGTTCTTC.

This clonotype appeared a few times. The chain carries TRBV20-1 and TRBJ1-1, with TRBD1 as a possible D gene (5 bases). Trimming took 3 bases from V and 7 from J, leaving 18 bases between them. CDR1 DFQATT and CDR2 SNEGSKA come from the germline V gene (reference sequence). The CDR3 consists of 14 residues. CDR3 protein: CSARGWEVTGEAFF. CDR3 in DNA: TGCAGTGCTAGGGGGTGGGAGGTAACAGGTGAAGCTTTCTTT.

In this sample, this clonotype turned up a few times. The gene calls are TRBV6-6 and TRBJ1-1, with a possible D match to TRBD1 (5 bases). Germline assignment: CDR1 MNHNY and CDR2 SVGAGI (reference sequence). V was cut by 2 bases and J by 10 bases, with 11 bases left in between. The CDR3 loop spans 12 amino acids. The CDR3 DNA sequence: TGTGCCAGCAGTTACGAGGGGCTGGCAGCTTTCTTT. It specifies CASSYEGLAAFF.